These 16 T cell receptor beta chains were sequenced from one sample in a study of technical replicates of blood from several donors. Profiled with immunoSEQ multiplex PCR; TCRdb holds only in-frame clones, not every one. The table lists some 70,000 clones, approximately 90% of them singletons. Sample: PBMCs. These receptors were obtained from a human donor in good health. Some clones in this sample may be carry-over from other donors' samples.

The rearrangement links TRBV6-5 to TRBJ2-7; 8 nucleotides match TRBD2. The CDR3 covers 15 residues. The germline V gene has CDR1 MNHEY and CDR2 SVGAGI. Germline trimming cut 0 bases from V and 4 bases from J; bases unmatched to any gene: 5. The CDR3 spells CASSYSDSGIYEQYF. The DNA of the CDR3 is TGTGCCAGCAGTTACTCGGATAGCGGGATTTACGAGCAGTACTTC.

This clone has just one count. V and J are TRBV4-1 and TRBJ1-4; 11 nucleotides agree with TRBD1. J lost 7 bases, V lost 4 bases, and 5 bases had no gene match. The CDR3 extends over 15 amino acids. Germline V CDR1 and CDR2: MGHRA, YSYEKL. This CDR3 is CASSPRDRGAEKLFF. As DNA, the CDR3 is TGCGCCAGCAGCCCCCGGGACAGGGGGGCTGAAAAACTGTTTTTT.

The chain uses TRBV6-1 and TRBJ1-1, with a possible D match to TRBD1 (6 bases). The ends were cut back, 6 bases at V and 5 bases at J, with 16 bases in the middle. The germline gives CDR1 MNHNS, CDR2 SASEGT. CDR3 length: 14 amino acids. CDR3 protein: CASSYRARVTEAFF. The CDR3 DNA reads TGTGCCAGCAGCTACAGGGCAAGGGTGACTGAAGCTTTCTTT.

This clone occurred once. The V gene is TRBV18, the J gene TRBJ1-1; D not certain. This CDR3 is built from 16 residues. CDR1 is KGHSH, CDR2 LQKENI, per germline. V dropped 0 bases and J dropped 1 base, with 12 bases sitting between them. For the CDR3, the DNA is TGTGCCAGCTCACCACCGAAAGGAGAGCAGAACACTGAAGCTTTCTTT. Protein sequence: CASSPPKGEQNTEAFF. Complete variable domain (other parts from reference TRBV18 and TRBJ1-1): NAGVMQNPRHLVRRRGQEARLRCSPMKGHSHVYWYRQLPEEGLKFMVYLQKENIIDESGMPKERFSAEFPKEGPSILRIQQVVRGDSAAYFCASSPPKGEQNTEAFFGQGTRLTVV.

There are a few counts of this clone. The CDR3 region is CARSCKQGLNTEAFF. CDR3 in DNA: TGTGCCAGAAGCTGCAAACAGGGGCTGAACACTGAAGCTTTCTTT. The chain joins TRBV5-3 to TRBJ1-1, with 7 bases that match TRBD1. TRBV5-3 carries the ORF label, with uncertain function. Losses at the gene ends were 3 bases for V and 0 bases for J; bases not matched to a gene: 5. This CDR3 spans 15 amino acids.

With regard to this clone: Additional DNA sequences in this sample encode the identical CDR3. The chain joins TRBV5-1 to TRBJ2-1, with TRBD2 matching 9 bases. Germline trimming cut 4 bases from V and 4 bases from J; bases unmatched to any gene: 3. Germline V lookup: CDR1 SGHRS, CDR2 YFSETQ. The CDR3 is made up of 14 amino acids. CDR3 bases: TGCGCCAGCAGCCTTAGCGGGGGATACAATGAGCAGTTCTTC. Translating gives CASSLSGGYNEQFF.

CDR3 bases: TGTGCCAGCAGCCTAATACTAGCGCCAGATACGCAGTATTTT. Translated: CASSLILAPDTQYF. The chain has TRBV2 and TRBJ2-3; TRBD2 matches at 7 bases. The length of the CDR3 is 14 residues. The V segment lost 6 bases and the J segment 4 bases; nucleotides outside the gene matches: 7. CDR1 and CDR2 from the germline V gene are SNHLY and FYNNEI.

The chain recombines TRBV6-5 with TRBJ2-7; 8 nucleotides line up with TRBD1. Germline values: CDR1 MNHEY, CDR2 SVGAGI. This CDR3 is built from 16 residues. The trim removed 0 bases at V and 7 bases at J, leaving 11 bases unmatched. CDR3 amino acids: CASSYSSQGALGEQYF. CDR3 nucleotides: TGTGCCAGCAGTTACTCGTCGCAGGGGGCGCTTGGGGAGCAGTACTTC.

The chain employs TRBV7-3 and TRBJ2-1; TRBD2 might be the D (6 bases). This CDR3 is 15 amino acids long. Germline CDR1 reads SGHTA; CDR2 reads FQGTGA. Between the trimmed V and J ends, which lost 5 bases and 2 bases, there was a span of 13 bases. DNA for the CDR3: TGTGCCAGCAGCGTCGGCGGAGGGCCCTACAATGAGCAGTTCTTC. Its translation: CASSVGGGPYNEQFF. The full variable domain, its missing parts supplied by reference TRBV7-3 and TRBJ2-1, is GAGVSQTPSNKVTEKGKYVELRCDPISGHTALYWYRQSLGQGPEFLIYFQGTGAADDSGLPNDRFFAVRPEGSVSTLKIQRTERGDSAVYLCASSVGGGPYNEQFFGPGTRLTVL.

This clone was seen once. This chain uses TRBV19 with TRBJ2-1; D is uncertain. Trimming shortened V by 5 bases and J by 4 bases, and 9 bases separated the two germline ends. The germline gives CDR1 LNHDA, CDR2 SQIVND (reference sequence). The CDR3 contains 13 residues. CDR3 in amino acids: CASSPLRYNEQFF. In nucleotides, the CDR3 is TGTGCCAGTAGTCCGCTACGGTACAATGAGCAGTTCTTC.

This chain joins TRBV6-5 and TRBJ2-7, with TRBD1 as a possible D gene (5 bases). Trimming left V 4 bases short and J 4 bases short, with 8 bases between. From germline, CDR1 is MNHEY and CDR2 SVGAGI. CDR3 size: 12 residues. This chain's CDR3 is CASSSRDYEQYF. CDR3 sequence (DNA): TGTGCCAGCAGTTCCAGGGATTACGAGCAGTACTTC.

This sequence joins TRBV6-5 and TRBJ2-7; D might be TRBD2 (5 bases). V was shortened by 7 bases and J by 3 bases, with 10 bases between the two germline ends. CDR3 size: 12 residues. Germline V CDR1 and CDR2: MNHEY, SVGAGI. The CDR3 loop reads CASTSAGYEQYF. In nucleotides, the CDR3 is TGTGCCAGCACCTCCGCGGGCTACGAGCAGTACTTC.

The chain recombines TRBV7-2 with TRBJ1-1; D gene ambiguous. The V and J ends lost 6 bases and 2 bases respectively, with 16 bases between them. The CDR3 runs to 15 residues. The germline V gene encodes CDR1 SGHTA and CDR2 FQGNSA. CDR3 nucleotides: TGTGCCAGCAGTTCTCGCCGGAGTTTAAACACTGAAGCTTTCTTT. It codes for CASSSRRSLNTEAFF.

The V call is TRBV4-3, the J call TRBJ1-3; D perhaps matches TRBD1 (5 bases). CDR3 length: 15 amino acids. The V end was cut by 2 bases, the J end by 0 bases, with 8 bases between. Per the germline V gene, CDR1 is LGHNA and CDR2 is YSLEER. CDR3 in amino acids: CASSQSGHSGNTIYF. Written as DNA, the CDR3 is TGCGCCAGCAGCCAATCAGGACACTCTGGAAACACCATATATTTT.

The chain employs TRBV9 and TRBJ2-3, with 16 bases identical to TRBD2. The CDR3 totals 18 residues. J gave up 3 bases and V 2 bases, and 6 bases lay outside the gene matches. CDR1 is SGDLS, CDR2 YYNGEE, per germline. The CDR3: CASSVVPGLAGGTDTQYF. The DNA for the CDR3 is TGTGCCAGCAGCGTTGTCCCGGGACTAGCGGGGGGGACAGATACGCAGTATTTT.

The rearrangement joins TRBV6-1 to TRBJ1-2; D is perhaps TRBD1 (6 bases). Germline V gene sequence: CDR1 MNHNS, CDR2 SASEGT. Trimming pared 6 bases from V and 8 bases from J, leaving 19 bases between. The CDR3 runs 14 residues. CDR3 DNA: TGTGCCAGCAGACCTGCCGGGACATTGGGGGGCTACACCTTC. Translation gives CASRPAGTLGGYTF.